The 4 T cell receptor beta chains below were found in one sample sequenced in a study of T cell responses to AZD1222 COVID-19 vaccine. Measured with immunoSEQ multiplex PCR; TCRdb has only the in-frame clones, and not every one. Counted here are some 94,000 clones, roughly 90% occurring once; the ten biggest clones make up approximately 5.3%. This specimen was peripheral blood, taken 28 days after the second AZD1222 dose. The source is an adult who received the AZD1222 COVID-19 vaccine.

V is TRBV7-3 and J is TRBJ1-1; D ambiguous. Germline CDR1 reads SGHTA; CDR2 reads FQGTGA. The V end lost 2 bases, the J end lost 10 bases, and 14 bases lay between the germline ends. This CDR3 contains 13 residues. CDR3 amino acids: CASSLLAGDRAFF. The CDR3 region has the DNA TGTGCCAGCAGCTTACTGGCCGGTGATAGAGCTTTCTTT.

The sample holds one count of this clone. The genes are TRBV7-2 and TRBJ2-7, with 9 nucleotides matching TRBD1. This CDR3 has 13 residues. After removal of 8 bases from V and 0 bases from J, the junction contained 2 bases not matched to a gene. The V gene's germline CDR1 is SGHTA and CDR2 FQGNSA. The CDR3 DNA follows: TGTGCCAGCGGGACAGGGAGCTCCTACGAGCAGTACTTC. Translating it yields CASGTGSSYEQYF.

This sequence joins TRBV6-2 or TRBV6-3 and TRBJ2-7, with 12 positions matching TRBD1. The CDR3 is made up of 16 amino acids. Germline V gives CDR1 MNHEY, CDR2 SVGEGT. V lost 5 bases and J lost 3; bases outside the gene matches: 8. The CDR3 loop reads CASSQDRDRGLYEQYF. CDR3 DNA: TGTGCCAGCAGTCAAGACCGGGACAGGGGGCTCTACGAGCAGTACTTC.

Only a few counts were recorded for this clone. The chain joins TRBV19 to TRBJ1-6; the D is unclear. Trimming cost V 7 bases and J 7 bases, with 17 bases left between them. Germline CDR1 reads LNHDA; CDR2 reads SQIVND (reference sequence). This CDR3 spans 15 amino acids. This CDR3 is CASTPTGEGNSPLHF. The CDR3 DNA reads as TGTGCCAGTACCCCGACTGGAGAGGGAAATTCACCCCTCCACTTT.